This T cell receptor (beta chain) comes out of a study of radiation and T cells in renal cell carcinoma. Germline V lookup: CDR1 SGHNT, CDR2 YYREEE (reference sequence). The V end was cut by 5 bases, the J end by 6 bases, with 17 bases between. CDR3 size: 14 residues. Measured with immunoSEQ multiplex PCR; TCRdb has only the in-frame clones, and not every one. The repertoire has 150,000 to 190,000 clones, over 80% of them found once; the top ten carry approximately 13%. Regarding time point: blood 2 weeks post-SBRT. Noted treatment: 15 Gy SBRT to primary tumor, nephrectomy 4 weeks later. The specimen comprised blood, sampled from a patient whose treatment included radiotherapy and nephrectomy. V is TRBV5-4 and J is TRBJ1-2; D uncertain. The sequence derives from a woman aged 45 to 65 with renal cell carcinoma. The CDR3 DNA follows: TGTGCCAGCAGACGACTGGGGAAAGCAAATGGCTACACCTTC. This translates into CASRRLGKANGYTF. Together with reference TRBV5-4 and TRBJ1-2, the CDR3 gives the full variable domain: ETGVTQSPTHLIKTRGQQVTLRCSSQSGHNTVSWYQQALGQGPQFIFQYYREEENGRGNFPPRFSGLQFPNYSSELNVNALELDDSALYLCASRRLGKANGYTFGSGTRLTVV.